The sequence of this T cell receptor (beta chain) was determined in a study of blood T cell repertoires in COVID-19. Study information: COVID-19 samples from acute and convalescent phases originated in the United States, Italy and Spain. PBMCs, B-cell-depleted T cells, or T cells provided the cDNA or gDNA that made up the material.

The CDR3 is 13 residues long. Per the germline V gene, CDR1 is ENHRY and CDR2 is SYGVKD. Trimming cost V 9 bases and J 2 bases, with 12 bases left between them. Per the authors' pipeline: It was from reference gene primer amplification that nucleated cell counts were estimated. TCRdb's table, derived via immunoSEQ multiplex PCR, lists solely in-frame clones and lacks some. D and trimming were read from the DNA, whereas the V and J calls and clone size are those reported in that table. This sample has tens of thousands of clones; roughly 86% occur once, and the top ten carry 20% to 25%. This sequence originates from a woman of 80 years or more with acute or convalescent COVID-19. The rearrangement links TRBV10-3 to TRBJ2-3, with D possibly matching TRBD1 (5 bases). Input material: peripheral blood. The CDR3 is CAISRGITDTQYF. CDR3 bases: TGTGCCATAAGTAGGGGTATCACAGATACGCAGTATTTT.